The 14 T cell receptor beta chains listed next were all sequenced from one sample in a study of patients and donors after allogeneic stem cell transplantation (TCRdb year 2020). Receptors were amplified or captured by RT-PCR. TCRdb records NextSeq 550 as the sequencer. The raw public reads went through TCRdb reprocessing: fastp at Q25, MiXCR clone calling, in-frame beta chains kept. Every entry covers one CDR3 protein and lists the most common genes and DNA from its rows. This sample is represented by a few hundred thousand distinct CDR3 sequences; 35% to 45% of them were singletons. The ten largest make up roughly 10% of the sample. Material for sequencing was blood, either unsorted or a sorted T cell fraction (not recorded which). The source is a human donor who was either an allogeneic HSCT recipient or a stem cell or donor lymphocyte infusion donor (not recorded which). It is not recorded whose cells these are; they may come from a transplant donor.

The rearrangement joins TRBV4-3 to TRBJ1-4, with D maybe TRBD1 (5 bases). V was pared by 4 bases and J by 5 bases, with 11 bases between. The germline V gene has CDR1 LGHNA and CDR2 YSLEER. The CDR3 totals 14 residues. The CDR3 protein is CASSRSGTNEKLFF. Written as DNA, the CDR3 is TGCGCCAGCAGCCGTTCAGGGACCAATGAAAAACTGTTTTTT.

Written as DNA, the CDR3 is TGCAGTGCTAGAGGGCAGGGCCGCTCTGGAAACACCATATATTTT. Amino acid sequence: CSARGQGRSGNTIYF. This rearrangement joins TRBV20-1 to TRBJ1-3; maybe TRBD1 (5 bases). The germline gives CDR1 DFQATT, CDR2 SNEGSKA (reference sequence). The CDR3 runs to 15 residues. The V and J ends lost 1 base and 0 bases respectively, with 10 bases between them.

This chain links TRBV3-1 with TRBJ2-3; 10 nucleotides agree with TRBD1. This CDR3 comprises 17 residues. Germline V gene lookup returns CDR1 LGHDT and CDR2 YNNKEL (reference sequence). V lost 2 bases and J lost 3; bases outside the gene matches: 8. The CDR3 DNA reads TGTGCCAGCAGCCAAAAGCCGGGACAGGGGTGGACAGATACGCAGTATTTT. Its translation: CASSQKPGQGWTDTQYF.

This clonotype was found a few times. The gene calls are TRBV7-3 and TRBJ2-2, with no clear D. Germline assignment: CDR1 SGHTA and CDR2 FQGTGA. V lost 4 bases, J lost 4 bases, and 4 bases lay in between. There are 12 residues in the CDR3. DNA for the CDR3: TGTGCCAGCAGCTGGGGCACCGGGGAGCTGTTTTTT. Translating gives CASSWGTGELFF.

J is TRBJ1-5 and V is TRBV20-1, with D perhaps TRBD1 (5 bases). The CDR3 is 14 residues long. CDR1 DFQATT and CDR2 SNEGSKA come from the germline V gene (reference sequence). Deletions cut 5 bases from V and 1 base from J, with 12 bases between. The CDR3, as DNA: TGCAGTGCTCCGCGACAGAGAAGCAATCAGCCCCAGCATTTT. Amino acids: CSAPRQRSNQPQHF.

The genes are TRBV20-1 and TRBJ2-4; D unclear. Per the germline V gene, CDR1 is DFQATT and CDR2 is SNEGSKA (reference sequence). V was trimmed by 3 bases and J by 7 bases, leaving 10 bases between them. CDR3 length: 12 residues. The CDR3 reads CSASLNQNIQYF. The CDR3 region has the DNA TGCAGTGCTAGTTTAAATCAGAACATTCAGTACTTC.

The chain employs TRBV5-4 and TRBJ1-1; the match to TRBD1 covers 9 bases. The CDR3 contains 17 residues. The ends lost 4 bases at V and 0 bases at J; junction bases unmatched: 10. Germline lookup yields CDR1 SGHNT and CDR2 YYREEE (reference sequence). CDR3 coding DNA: TGTGCCAGCAGCGGGTTACCGGGACAGGGAATGAACACTGAAGCTTTCTTT. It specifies CASSGLPGQGMNTEAFF.

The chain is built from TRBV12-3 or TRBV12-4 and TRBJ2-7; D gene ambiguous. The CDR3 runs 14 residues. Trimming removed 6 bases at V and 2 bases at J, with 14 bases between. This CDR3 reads CASSQEFLTYEQYF. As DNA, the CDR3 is TGTGCCAGCAGCCAGGAATTTCTGACCTACGAGCAGTACTTC.

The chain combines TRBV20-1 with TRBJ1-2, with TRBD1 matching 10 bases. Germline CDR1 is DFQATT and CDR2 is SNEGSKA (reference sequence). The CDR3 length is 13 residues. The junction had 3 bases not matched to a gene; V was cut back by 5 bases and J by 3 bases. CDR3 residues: CSARDRGYYGYTF. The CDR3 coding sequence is TGCAGTGCTCGGGACAGGGGTTACTATGGCTACACCTTC.

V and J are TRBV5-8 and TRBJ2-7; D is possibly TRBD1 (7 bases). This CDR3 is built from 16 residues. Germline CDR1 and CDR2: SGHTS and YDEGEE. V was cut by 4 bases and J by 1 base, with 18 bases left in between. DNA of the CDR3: TGTGCCAGCAGCCCTAGCCAGGGGGAGGCATCCTACGAGCAGTACTTC. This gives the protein CASSPSQGEASYEQYF.

The chain's CDR3 is CASSFRGNEQYF. For the CDR3, the DNA is TGTGCCAGCAGTTTTAGAGGGAACGAGCAGTACTTC. This sequence joins TRBV12-3 or TRBV12-4 and TRBJ2-7; perhaps TRBD2 as D (5 bases). Trimming took 3 bases from V and 5 from J, leaving 8 bases between them. The CDR3 is 12 residues long.

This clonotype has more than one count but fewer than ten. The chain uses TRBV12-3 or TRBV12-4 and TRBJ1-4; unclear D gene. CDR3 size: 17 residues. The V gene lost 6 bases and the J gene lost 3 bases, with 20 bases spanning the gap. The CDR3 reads CASSTKKQAGSNEKLFF. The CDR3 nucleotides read TGTGCCAGCAGCACTAAGAAGCAGGCGGGATCTAATGAAAAACTGTTTTTT.

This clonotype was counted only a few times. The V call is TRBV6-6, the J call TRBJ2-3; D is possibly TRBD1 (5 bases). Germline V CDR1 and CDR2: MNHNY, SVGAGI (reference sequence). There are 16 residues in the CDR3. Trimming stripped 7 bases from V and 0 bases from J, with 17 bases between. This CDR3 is CASIDTQGTSTDTQYF. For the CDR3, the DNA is TGTGCCAGCATCGACACTCAGGGTACTAGCACAGATACGCAGTATTTT.

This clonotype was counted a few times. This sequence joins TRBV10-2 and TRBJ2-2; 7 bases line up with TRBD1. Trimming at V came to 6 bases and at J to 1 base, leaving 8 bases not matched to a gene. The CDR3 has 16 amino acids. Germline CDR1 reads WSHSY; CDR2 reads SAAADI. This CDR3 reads CASRRGRAMNTGELFF. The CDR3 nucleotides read TGCGCCAGCAGGAGGGGGCGGGCTATGAACACCGGGGAGCTGTTTTTT.